These T cell receptor beta chains were read from a single sample in a study of cytomegalovirus exposure and HLA in healthy donors. Produced via immunoSEQ multiplex PCR; TCRdb's table is partial and in-frame only. The sample has about 200,000 clones, roughly 79% seen once. The sample consisted of PBMCs. These receptors were obtained from a man aged 30 to 45 in good health and CMV-seronegative. Each CDR3 is given without its conserved first and last residue. A D gene is named only where the DNA matches it firmly.

>13|TRBJ2-5|TRBD2|TRBV2
ASSAQQGGWETQY
>10|TRBJ2-1|-|TRBV29-1
SVAARGDEQF
>14|TRBJ2-4|-|TRBV6-5
ASSSEPRPAKNIQY
>14|TRBJ2-3|-|TRBV6-1
ASSDRPGVETDTQY
>10|TRBJ2-7|-|TRBV7-9
ASSPQGFEQY
>10|TRBJ1-2|TRBD1|TRBV28
ASSARDSGYT
>14|TRBJ2-5|-|TRBV2
ASSEASASPHETQY
>12|TRBJ1-1|-|TRBV6-5
ASSYRQVNTEAF
>14|TRBJ2-2|-|TRBV4-1
ASSQGSLASLGELF
>12|TRBJ2-2|-|TRBV28
ASTPDRIPGELF
>14|TRBJ1-1|TRBD1|TRBV25-1
ASSDYGSGGRSEAF
>13|TRBJ2-1|TRBD2|TRBV5-1
ASSPGLVTFHEQF
>11|TRBJ1-2|-|TRBV9
ASSVEAGYGYT
>13|TRBJ1-1|-|TRBV6-5
ASSYSRAVNTEAF
>13|TRBJ2-5|-|TRBV5-1
ASSVYRVRQETQY
>10|TRBJ1-2|-|TRBV19
ASSGQNYGYT
>13|TRBJ2-1|TRBD1|TRBV5-4
ASRNGTAIYNEQF
>9|TRBJ2-4|-|TRBV29-1
SVFRANGLY
>11|TRBJ2-4|-|TRBV5-1
ASSFAGLNIQY
>12|TRBJ2-4|-|TRBV6-6
ASSYGVSEGIQY
>12|TRBJ2-7|TRBD1|TRBV29-1
SVAGTGSYHEQY
>11|TRBJ2-3|-|TRBV5-1
ASSFVGTDTQY
>14|TRBJ2-3|TRBD2|TRBV9
ASSVERSGSTDTQY
>14|TRBJ2-7|TRBD2|TRBV5-1
ASSFGLAGDPYEQY
>15|TRBJ2-3|-|TRBV7-6
ASSSGPRDTSTDTQY
>13|TRBJ1-1|TRBD1|TRBV7-9
SSSLIQGVDTEAF
>13|TRBJ2-2|-|TRBV5-1
ASSPRGSNTGELF
>13|TRBJ1-2|TRBD1|TRBV5-5
ASSWDRVEYYGYT
>14|TRBJ2-1|TRBD2|TRBV12-5
ASGLVIAGTYNEQF
>11|TRBJ2-1|-|TRBV6-5
ASSYSQDNEQF
>10|TRBJ2-1|-|TRBV5-1
ASSFSTNEQF
>7|TRBJ2-7|TRBD2|TRBV20-1
RAGGLQY
>17|TRBJ2-4|TRBD2|TRBV7-8
ASSLHPSGAGVGKNIQY
>11|TRBJ2-1|-|TRBV9
ASSTQGLNEQF
>11|TRBJ1-1|-|TRBV5-1
ASSLTPVTEAF
>12|TRBJ2-7|-|TRBV5-5
ASSLRRGSYEQY
>14|TRBJ2-1|TRBD2|TRBV27
ASNPLLAGVHNEQF
>12|TRBJ2-5|-|TRBV5-1
ASSLARGRETQY
>11|TRBJ1-5|-|TRBV2
ASSPQLNQPQH
>12|TRBJ2-3|TRBD1|TRBV5-4
ASSLLQGADTQY
>13|TRBJ2-1|-|TRBV5-1
ASSSPGVGSNEQF
>11|TRBJ2-1|TRBD1|TRBV29-1
SVRDSSYNEQF
>15|TRBJ2-7|TRBD2|TRBV4-1
ASSQGSGGGRAYEQY
>12|TRBJ2-7|TRBD1|TRBV7-9
ASSSDRASYEQY
>12|TRBJ1-5|TRBD1|TRBV18
ASSVGQSNQPQH
>15|TRBJ2-1|-|TRBV5-1
ASSSSSQALNYNEQF
>13|TRBJ2-2|-|TRBV11-2
ASSLFAENTGELF
>14|TRBJ2-7|TRBD2|TRBV10-3
AISRGLAGVVSEQY
>12|TRBJ1-5|TRBD1|TRBV27
ASSPTGVVQPQH
>12|TRBJ2-7|TRBD2|TRBV28
ASAIAGSSYEQY